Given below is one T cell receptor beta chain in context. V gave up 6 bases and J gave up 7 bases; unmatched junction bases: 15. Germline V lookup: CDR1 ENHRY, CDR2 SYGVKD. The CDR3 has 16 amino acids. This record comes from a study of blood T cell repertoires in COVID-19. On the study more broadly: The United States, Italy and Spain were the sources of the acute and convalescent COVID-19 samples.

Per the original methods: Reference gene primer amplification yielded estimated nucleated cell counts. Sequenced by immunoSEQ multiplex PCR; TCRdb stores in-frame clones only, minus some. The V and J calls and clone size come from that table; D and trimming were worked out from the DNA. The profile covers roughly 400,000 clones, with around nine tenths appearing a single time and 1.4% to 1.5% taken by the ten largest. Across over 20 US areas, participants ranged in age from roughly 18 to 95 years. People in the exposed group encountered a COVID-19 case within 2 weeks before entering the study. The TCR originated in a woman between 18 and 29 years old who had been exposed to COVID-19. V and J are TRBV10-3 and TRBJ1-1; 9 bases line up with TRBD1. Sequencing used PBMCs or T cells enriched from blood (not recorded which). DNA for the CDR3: TGTGCCATCAGGATGGGACAGGGCGCTGGAGACATTGAAGCTTTCTTT. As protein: CAIRMGQGAGDIEAFF.